This TCR beta chain stems from a study of vaccination effects on CD4 cells after COVID-19. The overall study: ViraFEST used viral peptide pools to expand antigen-specific CD4+ T cells before sequencing. Participants got two doses of BNT162b2 or mRNA-1273 vaccine. Findings and caveats of the study: Among infection- and vaccine-induced clones, marked clonal contraction occurred late after vaccination.

At the end of approximately 10 days of culture, CD4+ T cells were isolated. In the cultures, half the medium was exchanged for IL-2 medium on days 3 and 7. The data were produced by immunoSEQ multiplex PCR, yet TCRdb's version contains in-frame clones alone and is incomplete. The sample carries 45,000 to 60,000 clones, 76% recorded once. In the case of this clone: Antigen unknown.

Germline CDR1 and CDR2: SGHNT and YENEEA. The CDR3 is 18 residues long. With 5 bases clipped from V and 2 bases from J, the junction kept 14 bases outside the gene matches. This chain links TRBV11-3 with TRBJ2-5; 10 positions match TRBD1. The receptor's source is a human donor who had a prior SARS-CoV-2 infection. The specimen comprised CD4+ T cells from PBMCs cultured without peptide, sampled before COVID-19 vaccination. The CDR3 is CASSPRNGGQGRQETQYF. The CDR3 DNA reads as TGTGCCAGCAGCCCACGAAATGGGGGACAGGGGAGGCAAGAGACCCAGTACTTC.